The clone carrying this T cell receptor (beta chain) was seen a few times. Its target is unknown. Participants had chemo-refractory metastatic non-small-cell lung cancer and were treated with focal radiation plus ipilimumab CTLA-4 blockade. CDR1 and CDR2 from the germline V gene are MGHDK and SYGVNS. V shed 6 bases and J shed 4 bases, with 16 bases lying between them. This CDR3 has 15 residues. This entry is derived from a study of radiotherapy plus CTLA-4 blockade in lung cancer. Across the study: Patients showed objective responses in 18% of cases, and disease control was achieved by approximately 31%.

Study outcomes and limitations: Radiotherapy plus ipilimumab was followed by expansion in blood of tumor-derived TCR clones.

Only in-frame clones appear in the TCRdb table, and some are missing; sequencing was by immunoSEQ multiplex PCR. The table has approximately 60,000 clones, approximately 84% seen once. V usage is TRBV25-1 and J usage is TRBJ2-1, with D perhaps matching TRBD2 (5 bases). The receptor was derived from a human donor with non-small cell lung cancer whose response to radiotherapy plus ipilimumab could not be evaluated. Specimen: peripheral blood, collected from a patient treated with radiotherapy plus ipilimumab. CDR3 nucleotides: TGTGCCAGCAGCTGGGGAAGCGGTAATTACAATGAGCAGTTCTTC. This gives the protein CASSWGSGNYNEQFF.